A selection of T cell receptor beta chains follows, all from one sample in a study of blood T cell repertoires in COVID-19. Profiled with immunoSEQ multiplex PCR; TCRdb holds only in-frame clones, not every one. Among 250,000 to 300,000 clones listed, around 90% were seen once. Sequenced sample: peripheral blood. The receptors come from a man aged 50-60 years with acute or convalescent COVID-19. The CDR3 runs from the conserved cysteine through the conserved F or W. The D gene is left open where the match is weak. Rows may omit the clone size; those that give it use once, few, many or a size class.

clone_size: .
j_call: TRBJ1-1
d_call: .
v_call: TRBV29-1
cdr3_aa: CSVDSHGGTEAFF
cdr3_nt: TGCAGCGTCGATAGTCACGGGGGGACTGAAGCTTTCTTT

clone_size: .
j_call: TRBJ1-1
d_call: TRBD1
v_call: TRBV2
cdr3_aa: CASKARDRNTEAFF
cdr3_nt: TGTGCCAGCAAGGCCCGGGACAGGAACACTGAAGCTTTCTTT

clone_size: .
j_call: TRBJ1-6
d_call: .
v_call: TRBV5-1
cdr3_aa: CASSLGTGNYNSPLHF
cdr3_nt: TGCGCCAGCAGCTTGGGCACAGGAAACTATAATTCACCCCTCCACTTT

clone_size: .
j_call: TRBJ1-3
d_call: .
v_call: TRBV4-1
cdr3_aa: CASSQVPQGNTIYF
cdr3_nt: TGCGCCAGCAGCCAAGTCCCGCAGGGAAACACCATATATTTT

clone_size: .
j_call: TRBJ2-7
d_call: TRBD1
v_call: TRBV23-1
cdr3_aa: CASSQGTGGYGEQYF
cdr3_nt: TGCGCCAGCAGCCAAGGGACAGGGGGCTATGGCGAGCAGTACTTC

clone_size: .
j_call: TRBJ2-3
d_call: TRBD2
v_call: TRBV30
cdr3_aa: CAWNPSGGSTDTQYF
cdr3_nt: TGTGCCTGGAACCCTAGCGGGGGTAGCACAGATACGCAGTATTTT

clone_size: .
j_call: TRBJ1-4
d_call: .
v_call: TRBV5-6
cdr3_aa: CASSSRDIGEKLFF
cdr3_nt: TGTGCCAGCAGCTCCCGGGACATCGGGGAAAAACTGTTTTTT

clone_size: .
j_call: TRBJ2-2
d_call: TRBD2
v_call: TRBV3-1/TRBV3-2
cdr3_aa: CASSPGGGEGSVFF
cdr3_nt: TGTGCCAGCAGCCCGGGCGGAGGGGAGGGTTCGGTGTTTTTT

clone_size: .
j_call: TRBJ1-6
d_call: .
v_call: TRBV30
cdr3_aa: CAWTAGLSPLHF
cdr3_nt: TGTGCCTGGACCGCGGGGCTCTCACCCCTCCACTTT

clone_size: few
j_call: TRBJ1-4
d_call: TRBD1
v_call: TRBV30
cdr3_aa: CASGQGGSNEKLFF
cdr3_nt: TGTGCCTCCGGACAGGGGGGGAGCAATGAAAAACTGTTTTTT

clone_size: .
j_call: TRBJ1-2
d_call: .
v_call: TRBV15
cdr3_aa: CATSREGIGLRLANYGYTF
cdr3_nt: TGTGCCACCAGCAGAGAAGGAATAGGACTCCGGTTAGCTAACTATGGCTACACCTTC

clone_size: once
j_call: TRBJ2-2
d_call: TRBD1
v_call: TRBV10-3
cdr3_aa: CAIRETGGANTGELFF
cdr3_nt: TGTGCCATCAGGGAGACAGGGGGCGCTAACACCGGGGAGCTGTTTTTT

clone_size: once
j_call: TRBJ1-2
d_call: TRBD1
v_call: TRBV19
cdr3_aa: CASTVGDRGQGYTF
cdr3_nt: TGTGCCAGTACGGTGGGGGACAGAGGCCAGGGCTACACCTTC

clone_size: .
j_call: TRBJ2-7
d_call: TRBD1
v_call: TRBV7-2
cdr3_aa: CASSTHRQGAYEQYF
cdr3_nt: TGTGCCAGCAGCACCCATCGACAGGGGGCCTACGAGCAGTACTTC

clone_size: .
j_call: TRBJ2-7
d_call: .
v_call: TRBV20-1
cdr3_aa: CSASQQGYEQYF
cdr3_nt: TGCAGTGCTAGTCAACAGGGTTACGAGCAGTACTTC

clone_size: few
j_call: TRBJ1-2
d_call: .
v_call: TRBV19
cdr3_aa: CASSPRGSLYGYTF
cdr3_nt: TGTGCCAGTAGTCCCCGAGGGTCGTTGTATGGCTACACCTTC

clone_size: .
j_call: TRBJ1-2
d_call: .
v_call: TRBV5-1
cdr3_aa: CASSLVQQTYGYTF
cdr3_nt: TGCGCCAGCAGCTTGGTCCAACAGACCTATGGCTACACCTTC

clone_size: .
j_call: TRBJ1-1
d_call: TRBD1
v_call: TRBV7-8
cdr3_aa: CASSNRGGNTEAFF
cdr3_nt: TGTGCCAGCAGCAACAGGGGGGGGAACACTGAAGCTTTCTTT

clone_size: .
j_call: TRBJ1-4
d_call: TRBD1
v_call: TRBV28
cdr3_aa: CASSFTGGREEKLFF
cdr3_nt: TGTGCCAGCAGTTTTACAGGGGGCAGGGAGGAAAAACTGTTTTTT

clone_size: once
j_call: TRBJ2-7
d_call: TRBD1
v_call: TRBV11-3
cdr3_aa: CASSSGQGGYEQYF
cdr3_nt: TGTGCCAGCAGCTCGGGACAGGGTGGTTACGAGCAGTACTTC

clone_size: .
j_call: TRBJ1-2
d_call: .
v_call: TRBV2
cdr3_aa: CASSGGRSNYGYTF
cdr3_nt: TGTGCCAGCAGTGGTGGCAGATCTAACTATGGCTACACCTTC